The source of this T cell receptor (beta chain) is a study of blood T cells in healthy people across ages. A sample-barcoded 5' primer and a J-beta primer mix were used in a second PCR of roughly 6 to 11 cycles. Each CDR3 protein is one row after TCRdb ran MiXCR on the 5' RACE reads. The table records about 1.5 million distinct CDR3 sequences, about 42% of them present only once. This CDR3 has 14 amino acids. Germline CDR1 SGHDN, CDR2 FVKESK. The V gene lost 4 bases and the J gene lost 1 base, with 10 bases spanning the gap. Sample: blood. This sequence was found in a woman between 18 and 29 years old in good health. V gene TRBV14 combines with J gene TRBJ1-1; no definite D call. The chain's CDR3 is CASSPHRRNTEAFF. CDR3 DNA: TGTGCCAGCAGCCCCCACCGAAGGAACACTGAAGCTTTCTTT.